This T cell receptor (beta chain) was found in a study of T cell responses to AZD1222 COVID-19 vaccine. The repertoire was sequenced with immunoSEQ multiplex PCR; TCRdb's copy has only in-frame clones and lacks some. The data show 120,000 or so clones, more than 80% seen once. With regard to this clone: What it binds is not known.

Study outcomes and limitations: Baseline seropositivity occurred in only 5 or 6 AZD1222 recipients.

This receptor was taken from an adult in good health. The sample here was peripheral blood, taken on day 0 of AZD1222 vaccination.

CDR3: CASSTGTGRPYEQYF. Written as DNA, the CDR3 is TGTGCCAGCAGCACCGGGACAGGCCGCCCCTACGAGCAGTACTTC. The rearrangement uses TRBV9 and TRBJ2-7; 8 bases match TRBD1. The germline gives CDR1 SGDLS, CDR2 YYNGEE. V shed 4 bases, J shed 2 bases, and the junction held 8 bases outside the gene matches. CDR3 length equals 15 residues.